These 23 T cell receptor beta chains share one sample of origin, sequenced in a study of blood T cell repertoires in COVID-19. TCRdb keeps only in-frame clones here, not all; method: immunoSEQ multiplex PCR. The data hold about 240,000 clones, with approximately 84% observed a single time. Sequenced input: PBMCs or T cells enriched from blood (not recorded which). These TCRs come from a middle-aged woman with acute COVID-19.

This clone has a single count. The rearrangement links TRBV2 to TRBJ2-1, with 11 bases matching TRBD2. Trimming cost V 4 bases and J 6 bases; bases outside gene matches: 2. Per germline, CDR1 SNHLY and CDR2 FYNNEI. The CDR3 extends over 14 amino acids. The CDR3 sequence: CASSVGLAGNEQFF. The CDR3 nucleotides are TGTGCCAGCAGTGTCGGACTAGCGGGCAATGAGCAGTTCTTC.

The chain links TRBV7-8 to TRBJ1-6, with D hard to call. The CDR3 length is 13 residues. Germline CDR1 is SGHVS and CDR2 is FQNEAQ. Trimming shortened V by 1 base and J by 7 bases, and 5 bases separated the two germline ends. CDR3 DNA: TGTGCCAGCAGCTTAGATCGGAATTCACCCCTCCACTTT. This gives the protein CASSLDRNSPLHF.

The V gene is TRBV5-6, the J gene TRBJ2-3; 12 bases match TRBD2. Germline CDR1 reads SGHDT; CDR2 reads YYEEEE. There are 18 residues in the CDR3. V lost 4 bases and J lost 1; bases outside the gene matches: 10. The CDR3 nucleotides read TGTGCCAGCAGCAGATGGACTAGCGGGACCTCCGGCACAGATACGCAGTATTTT. Its translation: CASSRWTSGTSGTDTQYF.

The chain carries TRBV7-9 and TRBJ2-2; 10 bases agree with TRBD2. Trimming removed 4 bases from V and 4 bases from J; junction bases left unmatched: 9. The CDR3 is made up of 17 amino acids. Germline V gives CDR1 SEHNR, CDR2 FQNEAQ (reference sequence). The CDR3 loop reads CASSWNPSGRGTGELFF. CDR3 in DNA: TGTGCCAGCAGCTGGAATCCTAGCGGGAGAGGCACCGGGGAGCTGTTTTTT.

In its sample, this clone was seen once. The J gene is TRBJ2-1, the V gene TRBV20-1; 11 nucleotides line up with TRBD2. The germline V gene encodes CDR1 DFQATT and CDR2 SNEGSKA (reference sequence). CDR3 size: 13 residues. V trimming: 3 bases; J trimming: 16 bases; junction bases outside the gene matches: 11. The CDR3 here is CSASQGLAVSGFF. In DNA, the CDR3 is TGCAGTGCTAGTCAGGGACTAGCGGTGTCGGGATTCTTC.

The chain uses TRBV27 and TRBJ1-1; 7 bases are shared with TRBD1. Trimming at V came to 5 bases and at J to 6 bases, leaving 12 bases not matched to a gene. The germline V gene has CDR1 MNHEY and CDR2 SMNVEV (reference sequence). The CDR3 is 15 amino acids. The DNA of the CDR3 is TGTGCCAGCAGTCCCCCGGACAGGAGAGGTGCTGAAGCTTTCTTT. Translating it yields CASSPPDRRGAEAFF.

This chain links TRBV5-1 with TRBJ1-2; TRBD1 agrees at 7 bases. V lost 5 bases and J lost 6; bases outside the gene matches: 7. The CDR3 loop spans 13 amino acids. Germline lookup yields CDR1 SGHRS and CDR2 YFSETQ. CDR3 nucleotide sequence: TGCGCCAGCAGGCCAGACAGGGAGGATGGCTACACCTTC. Residues: CASRPDREDGYTF.

The chain joins TRBV13 to TRBJ1-4, with D hard to call. CDR1 and CDR2 from the germline V gene are PRHDT and FYEKMQ (reference sequence). The CDR3 totals 11 residues. The V end lost 5 bases, the J end lost 14 bases, and 12 bases lay between the germline ends. The CDR3 nucleotides are TGTGCCAGCAGCCACGGTACGGGGCTGTTTTTT. This encodes CASSHGTGLFF.

V is TRBV5-6 and J is TRBJ1-1; D perhaps matches TRBD1 (5 bases). The CDR3 runs to 15 residues. The V end was cut by 0 bases, the J end by 3 bases, with 12 bases between. The germline V gene has CDR1 SGHDT and CDR2 YYEEEE. CDR3 loop: CASSLDPGGDTEAFF. The CDR3 DNA follows: TGTGCCAGCAGCTTGGACCCGGGAGGGGACACTGAAGCTTTCTTT.

The chain has TRBV10-3 and TRBJ2-4, with TRBD2 as a possible D gene (6 bases). V dropped 0 bases and J dropped 8 bases, with 11 bases sitting between them. Germline lookup yields CDR1 ENHRY and CDR2 SYGVKD. The CDR3 has 14 amino acids. Written as DNA, the CDR3 is TGTGCCATCAGTGAGTCGGAGGGTAGGGACATTCAGTACTTC. Its protein product is CAISESEGRDIQYF.

The V gene is TRBV25-1, the J gene TRBJ2-5; a weak D match, TRBD1 (6 bases). V was pared by 3 bases and J by 4 bases, with 12 bases between. Looked up from germline, CDR1 is MGHDK and CDR2 is SYGVNS. This CDR3 has 14 residues. CDR3 coding DNA: TGTGCCAGCAGTGAGAACAGGGAGAGAGAGACCCAGTACTTC. This encodes CASSENRERETQYF.

The chain carries TRBV5-1 and TRBJ1-1; 7 bases align to TRBD1. Per the germline V gene, CDR1 is SGHRS and CDR2 is YFSETQ. The CDR3 is 14 residues long. The trim removed 3 bases at V and 1 base at J, leaving 3 bases unmatched. The DNA for the CDR3 is TGCGCCAGCAGCTCCGGGACAGAGAACACTGAAGCTTTCTTT. Its protein product is CASSSGTENTEAFF.

The V and J genes are TRBV11-2 and TRBJ1-1; no clear D. This CDR3 comprises 13 residues. Trimming left V 5 bases short and J 1 base short, with 8 bases between. Germline assignment: CDR1 SGHAT and CDR2 FQNNGV. Written as DNA, the CDR3 is TGTGCCAGCAGCCAGATCCGGAACACTGAAGCTTTCTTT. As protein: CASSQIRNTEAFF.

This clone was detected once. The chain employs TRBV18 and TRBJ2-1; a possible D gene is TRBD2 (5 bases). The CDR3 has 11 amino acids. Germline CDR1 is KGHSH and CDR2 is LQKENI. V dropped 9 bases and J dropped 8 bases, with 11 bases sitting between them. The CDR3 reads CASSRADEQFF. The CDR3 bases are TGTGCCAGTTCGAGGGCGGATGAGCAGTTCTTC.

The chain uses TRBV4-2 and TRBJ1-1; D gene uncertain. The CDR3 loop spans 13 amino acids. In germline, CDR1 is LGHNA, CDR2 YNFKEQ. V shed 0 bases and J shed 11 bases, with 13 bases lying between them. This CDR3 is CASSQDGTAGAFF. Written as DNA, the CDR3 is TGTGCCAGCAGCCAAGATGGTACAGCCGGCGCTTTCTTT.

The chain employs TRBV13 and TRBJ2-2; D possibly corresponds to TRBD1 (5 bases). CDR3 size: 14 residues. Germline CDR1 PRHDT, CDR2 FYEKMQ (reference sequence). Trimming left V 5 bases short and J 5 bases short, with 12 bases between. The CDR3 region has the DNA TGTGCCAGCAGCCCTGGGTCAGGGACCGGGGAGCTGTTTTTT. It translates to CASSPGSGTGELFF.

V gene TRBV11-2 combines with J gene TRBJ1-2; the D is unclear. Germline lookup yields CDR1 SGHAT and CDR2 FQNNGV. This CDR3 has 14 residues. Deletions cut 5 bases from V and 2 bases from J, with 12 bases between. The CDR3 bases are TGTGCCAGCAGCGTCGAGGGAGGGAACTATGGCTACACCTTC. Amino acid sequence: CASSVEGGNYGYTF.

The chain has TRBV28 and TRBJ2-1; D perhaps matches TRBD2 (6 bases). CDR1 is MDHEN, CDR2 SYDVKM, per germline. Trimming took off 3 bases at V and 6 bases at J, with 15 bases between the two ends. This CDR3 is 15 amino acids long. The CDR3 nucleotides read TGTGCCAGCAGTTTTCCGGGAGCTTATTTCAATGAGCAGTTCTTC. Translated: CASSFPGAYFNEQFF.

The J gene is TRBJ2-3, the V gene TRBV2; the match to TRBD2 covers 11 bases. In germline, CDR1 is SNHLY, CDR2 FYNNEI. This CDR3 region has 16 residues. The ends lost 6 bases at V and 0 bases at J; junction bases unmatched: 5. The CDR3 sequence: CASSLAGGSSTDTQYF. The DNA of the CDR3 is TGTGCCAGCAGCTTAGCGGGAGGGTCTAGCACAGATACGCAGTATTTT.

This chain connects TRBV7-9 to TRBJ2-1; TRBD2 aligns across 10 bases. Germline values: CDR1 SEHNR, CDR2 FQNEAQ (reference sequence). The CDR3 consists of 15 residues. Trimming removed 5 bases from V and 5 bases from J; junction bases left unmatched: 6. DNA for the CDR3: TGTGCCAGCAGCCCAGGACTAGCGGAGGACAATGAGCAGTTCTTC. This gives the protein CASSPGLAEDNEQFF. Using reference TRBV7-9 and TRBJ2-1 for the parts outside the CDR3, the full variable domain is DTGVSQNPRHKITKRGQNVTFRCDPISEHNRLYWYRQTLGQGPEFLTYFQNEAQLEKSRLLSDRFSAERPKGSFSTLEIQRTEQGDSAMYLCASSPGLAEDNEQFFGPGTRLTVL.

This clone was detected once. The V call is TRBV10-3, the J call TRBJ2-2; TRBD1 matches at 8 bases. Trimming took 5 bases from V and 1 from J; bases not matched to a gene: 3. Germline V CDR1 and CDR2: ENHRY, SYGVKD. This CDR3 spans 15 amino acids. The CDR3 nucleotides read TGTGCCATCAGTCGTGGACAGGGGAACACCGGGGAGCTGTTTTTT. It yields the protein CAISRGQGNTGELFF.

The gene calls are TRBV6-2 or TRBV6-3 and TRBJ1-2; the match to TRBD1 covers 8 bases. This CDR3 region has 14 residues. The J segment lost 2 bases and the V segment lost 3 bases, leaving 2 bases of the junction unmatched. Germline CDR1 reads MNHEY; CDR2 reads SVGEGT. Here the CDR3 DNA reads TGTGCCAGCAGTTATGACAGGGGCAACTATGGCTACACCTTC. Amino acids: CASSYDRGNYGYTF.

The rearrangement joins TRBV19 to TRBJ2-3; 10 nucleotides line up with TRBD2. Germline V gene sequence: CDR1 LNHDA, CDR2 SQIVND (reference sequence). J was trimmed by 5 bases and V by 2 bases; bases with no gene match: 4. The CDR3 consists of 15 residues. CDR3: CASSISSGREDTQYF. The CDR3 DNA is TGTGCCAGTAGTATATCCAGCGGGAGGGAAGATACGCAGTATTTT. Full variable domain (rest looked up from reference TRBV19 and TRBJ2-3): DGGITQSPKYLFRKEGQNVTLSCEQNLNHDAMYWYRQDPGQGLRLIYYSQIVNDFQKGDIAEGYSVSREKKESFPLTVTSAQKNPTAFYLCASSISSGREDTQYFGPGTRLTVL.